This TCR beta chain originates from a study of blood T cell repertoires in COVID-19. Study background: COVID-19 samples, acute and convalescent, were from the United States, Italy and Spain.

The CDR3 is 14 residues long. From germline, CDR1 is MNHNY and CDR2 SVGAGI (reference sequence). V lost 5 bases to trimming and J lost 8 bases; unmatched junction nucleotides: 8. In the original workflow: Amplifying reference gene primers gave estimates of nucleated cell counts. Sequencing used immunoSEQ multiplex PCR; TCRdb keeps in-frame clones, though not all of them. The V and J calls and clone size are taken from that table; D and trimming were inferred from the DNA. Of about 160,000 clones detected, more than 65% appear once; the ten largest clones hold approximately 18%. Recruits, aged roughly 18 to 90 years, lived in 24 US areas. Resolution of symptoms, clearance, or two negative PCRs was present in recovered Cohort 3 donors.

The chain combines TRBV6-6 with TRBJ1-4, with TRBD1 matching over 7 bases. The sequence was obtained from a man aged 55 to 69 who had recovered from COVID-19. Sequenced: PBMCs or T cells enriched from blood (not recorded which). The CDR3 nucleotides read TGTGCCAGCAGTCCGCAGGGACAGCGAGAAAAACTGTTTTTT. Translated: CASSPQGQREKLFF.